Below, 32 T cell receptor beta chains from the same sample are listed, as sequenced in a study of OX40 agonist ivuxolimab in advanced cancers. The method was immunoSEQ multiplex PCR; TCRdb's version includes in-frame clones alone and lacks a portion of them. The sample contains about 58,000 clones, 80% to 90% of which appear only once. The sequences come from CD4+ or CD8+ T cells sorted from blood, collected in a trial of the OX40 agonist ivuxolimab. All receptors derive from an adult with an advanced solid tumor such as melanoma, head and neck, liver or kidney cancer.

The chain combines TRBV19 with TRBJ2-3; 13 bases line up with TRBD2. Germline CDR1 reads LNHDA; CDR2 reads SQIVND (reference sequence). V was clipped by 5 bases and J by 4 bases; unmatched bases: 6. The CDR3 sequence is 16 residues long. The CDR3 region has the DNA TGTGCCAGTAGTGCCGGACTAGCGGGAGTCGCAGATACGCAGTATTTT. Encoded protein: CASSAGLAGVADTQYF. Full variable domain (outside the CDR3, taken from reference TRBV19 and TRBJ2-3): DGGITQSPKYLFRKEGQNVTLSCEQNLNHDAMYWYRQDPGQGLRLIYYSQIVNDFQKGDIAEGYSVSREKKESFPLTVTSAQKNPTAFYLCASSAGLAGVADTQYFGPGTRLTVL.

The V gene is TRBV11-2, the J gene TRBJ1-1; 8 bases map to TRBD1. The CDR3 is made up of 14 amino acids. The V segment lost 3 bases and the J segment 4 bases; nucleotides outside the gene matches: 4. The germline V gene encodes CDR1 SGHAT and CDR2 FQNNGV. The CDR3 nucleotides read TGTGCCAGCAGCTTCGACAGGGGAAGCACTGAAGCTTTCTTT. As protein: CASSFDRGSTEAFF.

The rearrangement joins TRBV6-1 to TRBJ1-6; 8 nucleotides align to TRBD1. Trimming removed 2 bases from V and 1 base from J; junction bases left unmatched: 1. The length of the CDR3 is 16 residues. CDR1 is MNHNS and CDR2 is SASEGT in the germline V gene. The CDR3 region has the DNA TGTGCCAGCAGTGAAACAGGGGGATCCTATAATTCACCCCTCCACTTT. This gives the protein CASSETGGSYNSPLHF.

V and J are TRBV21-1 and TRBJ1-3; the D call TRBD1 from the table was never checked on the DNA. TRBV21-1 is tagged as a pseudogene. The CDR3 covers 19 residues. This CDR3 reads CASSIPGHRTTSSGNTIYF. In DNA, the CDR3 is TGTGCCAGCAGCATACCGGGACACAGAACCACTTCCTCTGGAAACACCATATATTTT.

The chain uses TRBV4-1 and TRBJ2-3; 9 bases are a match to TRBD2. CDR3 length: 15 amino acids. J lost 5 bases, V lost 4 bases, and 7 bases had no gene match. Germline V lookup: CDR1 MGHRA, CDR2 YSYEKL. CDR3 sequence: CASSRSRREGDTQYF. CDR3 nucleotide sequence: TGCGCCAGCAGCCGGTCTAGGCGGGAGGGAGATACGCAGTATTTT.

This chain uses TRBV2 with TRBJ2-2; D call uncertain. The ends were cut back, 3 bases at V and 6 bases at J, with 2 bases in the middle. Germline assignment: CDR1 SNHLY and CDR2 FYNNEI. The CDR3 is made up of 11 amino acids. CDR3 region: CASSEPGELFF. In DNA form, the CDR3 reads TGTGCCAGCAGTGAGCCCGGGGAGCTGTTTTTT.

V and J are TRBV7-9 and TRBJ1-2; 7 bases line up with TRBD1. The CDR3 consists of 14 residues. Looked up from germline, CDR1 is SEHNR and CDR2 is FQNEAQ (reference sequence). V shed 5 bases and J 8 bases; nucleotides not matched to a gene: 11. The CDR3 nucleotides read TGTGCCAGCAGCAGTCAGGGGGGGAACCTCGGCTACACCTTC. Translated, it gives CASSSQGGNLGYTF. The full variable domain, completed using reference TRBV7-9 and TRBJ1-2, is DTGVSQNPRHKITKRGQNVTFRCDPISEHNRLYWYRQTLGQGPEFLTYFQNEAQLEKSRLLSDRFSAERPKGSFSTLEIQRTEQGDSAMYLCASSSQGGNLGYTFGSGTRLTVV.

The genes are TRBV5-1 and TRBJ2-1, with D perhaps matching TRBD2 (6 bases). Deletions cut 4 bases from V and 8 bases from J, with 22 bases between. The CDR3 runs 16 residues. The germline V gene encodes CDR1 SGHRS and CDR2 YFSETQ. CDR3 amino acids: CASSASLTRVVDEQFF. The CDR3 nucleotides are TGCGCCAGCAGCGCCTCCCTGACTAGGGTCGTCGATGAGCAGTTCTTC.

The chain combines TRBV9 with TRBJ1-1; D is uncertain. The V gene lost 0 bases and the J gene lost 0 bases, with 9 bases spanning the gap. The CDR3 is made up of 15 amino acids. Germline V CDR1 and CDR2: SGDLS, YYNGEE. Here the CDR3 DNA reads TGTGCCAGCAGCGTAGACGGTGGGATGAACACTGAAGCTTTCTTT. Protein: CASSVDGGMNTEAFF. Complete variable domain (other parts from reference TRBV9 and TRBJ1-1): DSGVTQTPKHLITATGQRVTLRCSPRSGDLSVYWYQQSLDQGLQFLIQYYNGEERAKGNILERFSAQQFPDLHSELNLSSLELGDSALYFCASSVDGGMNTEAFFGQGTRLTVV.

The V call is TRBV5-4, the J call TRBJ2-1; 8 bases are a match to TRBD1. V was clipped by 3 bases and J by 4 bases; unmatched bases: 6. Germline lookup yields CDR1 SGHNT and CDR2 YYREEE (reference sequence). This CDR3 region has 15 residues. The DNA of the CDR3 is TGTGCCAGCAGCTACTCAGGGGGCTCGTACAATGAGCAGTTCTTC. This sequence encodes CASSYSGGSYNEQFF.

The chain carries TRBV7-2 and TRBJ2-7; the D gene is possibly TRBD1 (7 bases). V gave up 1 base and J gave up 0 bases, with 10 bases separating them. This CDR3 comprises 15 residues. Germline loops: CDR1 SGHTA, CDR2 FQGNSA. CDR3 DNA: TGTGCCAGCAGCTTAGGGAGGGGGCCCTCCTACGAGCAGTACTTC. Protein: CASSLGRGPSYEQYF. The full variable domain, in which reference TRBV7-2 and TRBJ2-7 provide the parts outside the CDR3, is GAGVSQSPSNKVTEKGKDVELRCDPISGHTALYWYRQSLGQGLEFLIYFQGNSAPDKSGLPSDRFSAERTGGSVSTLTIQRTQQEDSAVYLCASSLGRGPSYEQYFGPGTRLTVT.

The chain has TRBV29-1 and TRBJ1-2, with D tentatively TRBD1 (5 bases). CDR3 size: 11 residues. CDR1 and CDR2 from the germline V gene are SQVTM and ANQGSEA. The germline V and J ends were trimmed by 7 bases and 4 bases, with 10 bases remaining between them. DNA of the CDR3: TGCAGCGCGTCGGGGGGCTATGGCTACACCTTC. Translation: CSASGGYGYTF. Filled out from reference TRBV29-1 and TRBJ1-2, the complete variable domain reads SAVISQKPSRDICQRGTSLTIQCQVDSQVTMMFWYRQQPGQSLTLIATANQGSEATYESGFVIDKFPISRPNLTFSTLTVSNMSPEDSSIYLCSASGGYGYTFGSGTRLTVV.

The gene calls are TRBV19 and TRBJ1-2; no clear D. CDR1 is LNHDA and CDR2 is SQIVND in the germline V gene (reference sequence). V dropped 4 bases and J dropped 7 bases, with 7 bases sitting between them. The CDR3 extends over 11 amino acids. The CDR3 DNA follows: TGTGCCAGTAGTAAGGAGGGTGGCTACACCTTC. Translated, it gives CASSKEGGYTF. Supplemented by reference TRBV19 and TRBJ1-2, the full variable domain reads DGGITQSPKYLFRKEGQNVTLSCEQNLNHDAMYWYRQDPGQGLRLIYYSQIVNDFQKGDIAEGYSVSREKKESFPLTVTSAQKNPTAFYLCASSKEGGYTFGSGTRLTVV.

CDR3 amino acids: CASSDIEGEQYF. For the CDR3, the DNA is TGTGCCAGCAGTGATATAGAGGGCGAGCAGTACTTC. The rearrangement links TRBV2 to TRBJ2-7, with a possible D match to TRBD2 (5 bases). CDR1 is SNHLY, CDR2 FYNNEI, per germline. V lost 3 bases and J 6 bases, leaving 9 bases between the germline ends. This CDR3 is built from 12 residues.

The genes are TRBV5-5 and TRBJ2-5, with D uncertain. Germline CDR1 is SGHKS and CDR2 is YYEKEE (reference sequence). The CDR3 consists of 13 residues. The V and J ends lost 0 bases and 4 bases respectively, with 7 bases between them. The CDR3 region has the DNA TGTGCCAGCAGCTTGGGGCCGCCAGAGACCCAGTACTTC. This translates into CASSLGPPETQYF.

The chain employs TRBV14 and TRBJ2-1; 8 bases match TRBD1. Germline values: CDR1 SGHDN, CDR2 FVKESK. V shed 2 bases and J 2 bases; nucleotides not matched to a gene: 20. This CDR3 comprises 21 residues. CDR3: CASSQSRALQGARGAYNEQFF. The CDR3 DNA reads as TGTGCCAGCAGCCAATCCCGGGCGCTCCAGGGGGCGCGTGGGGCCTACAATGAGCAGTTCTTC.

The chain combines TRBV5-6 with TRBJ2-7, with D tentatively TRBD2 (6 bases). The CDR3 spans 13 residues. CDR1 SGHDT and CDR2 YYEEEE come from the germline V gene. V dropped 4 bases and J dropped 0 bases, with 8 bases sitting between them. The CDR3 DNA reads TGTGCCAGCAGCACCGGGAGCTCCTACGAGCAGTACGTC. It translates to CASSTGSSYEQYV.

The chain uses TRBV7-9 and TRBJ2-6; a weak D match, TRBD1 (6 bases). The V end was cut by 5 bases, the J end by 4 bases, with 15 bases between. CDR1 and CDR2 (germline): SEHNR, FQNEAQ (reference sequence). This CDR3 is 16 amino acids long. The CDR3 DNA reads TGTGCCAGCAGCCCGACAGGATCCCTCGGGGCCAACGTCCTGACTTTC. It yields the protein CASSPTGSLGANVLTF.

The gene calls are TRBV6-6 and TRBJ2-5, with 9 bases matching TRBD2. The CDR3 sequence is 13 residues long. Losses at the gene ends were 4 bases for V and 11 bases for J; bases not matched to a gene: 8. CDR1 MNHNY and CDR2 SVGAGI come from the germline V gene (reference sequence). The CDR3 loop is CASSSPGGGEQYF. In nucleotides, the CDR3 is TGTGCCAGCAGTTCTCCGGGCGGGGGGGAGCAGTACTTC.

This clone was counted only a few times. The chain combines TRBV18 with TRBJ2-1, with TRBD2 matching over 9 bases. This CDR3 has 15 amino acids. Germline CDR1 and CDR2: KGHSH and LQKENI. Trimming took 4 bases from V and 6 from J; bases not matched to a gene: 7. The CDR3 protein is CASSRLSGSGNEQFF. The CDR3 DNA reads as TGTGCCAGCTCACGCCTTAGCGGGAGCGGCAATGAGCAGTTCTTC.

The gene calls are TRBV7-3 and TRBJ1-2, with 12 bases fitting TRBD1. In germline, CDR1 is SGHTA, CDR2 FQGTGA. The CDR3 totals 15 residues. With V trimmed by 5 bases and J by 5 bases, 6 bases remained unmatched. CDR3 loop: CASSPGTGGFYGYTF. CDR3 in DNA: TGTGCCAGCAGCCCGGGGACAGGGGGCTTTTATGGCTACACCTTC.

The chain joins TRBV30 to TRBJ2-3; D call uncertain. The length of the CDR3 is 14 residues. Germline values: CDR1 GTSNPN, CDR2 SVGIG (reference sequence). V shed 0 bases and J shed 6 bases, with 13 bases lying between them. The CDR3 reads CAWSVLQVGDTQYF. DNA of the CDR3: TGTGCCTGGAGTGTCTTGCAGGTTGGCGATACGCAGTATTTT.

This chain uses TRBV6-1 with TRBJ1-1; D unclear. The V end lost 3 bases, the J end lost 1 base, and 0 bases lay between the germline ends. Per germline, CDR1 MNHNS and CDR2 SASEGT. The CDR3 extends over 11 amino acids. The CDR3 reads CASSENTEAFF. CDR3 nucleotide sequence: TGTGCCAGCAGTGAGAACACTGAAGCTTTCTTT.

This clone occurred once. This sequence joins TRBV5-4 and TRBJ1-6; D perhaps matches TRBD1 (5 bases). This CDR3 has 15 amino acids. Germline V gives CDR1 SGHNT, CDR2 YYREEE (reference sequence). Trimming stripped 1 base from V and 8 bases from J, with 13 bases between. This CDR3 reads CASSLNELGDSPLHF. For the CDR3, the DNA is TGTGCCAGCAGCTTGAATGAATTGGGGGATTCACCCCTCCACTTT.

The chain combines TRBV5-6 with TRBJ2-5; 9 nucleotides match TRBD2. CDR1 and CDR2 (germline): SGHDT, YYEEEE. Losses at the gene ends were 4 bases for V and 0 bases for J; bases not matched to a gene: 10. The CDR3 length is 17 residues. CDR3 DNA sequence: TGTGCCAGCAGCCCGAGGACTAGCGTAAAGTACCAAGAGACCCAGTACTTC. This sequence encodes CASSPRTSVKYQETQYF. Full variable domain (missing parts from reference TRBV5-6 and TRBJ2-5): DAGVTQSPTHLIKTRGQQVTLRCSPKSGHDTVSWYQQALGQGPQFIFQYYEEEERQRGNFPDRFSGHQFPNYSSELNVNALLLGDSALYLCASSPRTSVKYQETQYFGPGTRLLVL.

The chain carries TRBV7-9 and TRBJ2-1; D gene unclear. V lost 1 base and J 6 bases, leaving 22 bases between the germline ends. Germline CDR1 SEHNR, CDR2 FQNEAQ (reference sequence). The CDR3 extends over 18 amino acids. This CDR3 reads CASSLVPARTPGVNEQFF. DNA of the CDR3: TGTGCCAGCAGCTTAGTGCCCGCGAGGACGCCAGGCGTCAATGAGCAGTTCTTC.

Comment on this clone: The junction shows a germline mismatch at one end, possibly a read error. Other DNA sequences in this sample translate to the same CDR3. The gene calls are TRBV6-6 and TRBJ1-1; 8 bases are a match to TRBD1. The germline gives CDR1 MNHNY, CDR2 SVGAGI (reference sequence). The CDR3 extends over 14 amino acids. CDR3 in DNA: TGTGCCAGCCTCAGGACAGGGCAGAACACGGAAGCTTTCTTT. Translation: CASLRTGQNTEAFF.

DNA for the CDR3: TGTGCCAGCAGCTTGACAGGGGCCAATTCACCCCTCCACTTT. It codes for CASSLTGANSPLHF. The chain combines TRBV5-4 with TRBJ1-6; 7 bases fit TRBD1. The CDR3 contains 14 residues. J gave up 7 bases and V 1 base, and 2 bases lay outside the gene matches. Germline-derived CDR1 and CDR2 are SGHNT and YYREEE (reference sequence). Drawing the rest from reference TRBV5-4 and TRBJ1-6, the complete variable domain is ETGVTQSPTHLIKTRGQQVTLRCSSQSGHNTVSWYQQALGQGPQFIFQYYREEENGRGNFPPRFSGLQFPNYSSELNVNALELDDSALYLCASSLTGANSPLHFGNGTRLTVT.

The chain is built from TRBV5-6 and TRBJ1-4; D not resolved. The V end was cut by 3 bases, the J end by 0 bases, with 9 bases between. The germline V gene has CDR1 SGHDT and CDR2 YYEEEE. The CDR3 runs 15 residues. This CDR3 is CASSSRVTTNEKLFF. CDR3 DNA: TGTGCCAGCAGCTCCCGGGTCACAACTAATGAAAAACTGTTTTTT.

This rearrangement joins TRBV29-1 to TRBJ1-1; the D gene is possibly TRBD1 (5 bases). Germline V gene data show CDR1 as SQVTM and CDR2 as ANQGSEA. Trimming removed 3 bases from V and 4 bases from J, with 15 bases in between. CDR3 size: 14 residues. CDR3 nucleotides: TGCAGCGTTGAGGGCCAGGGAATGGGCACTGAAGCTTTCTTT. It specifies CSVEGQGMGTEAFF.

This clone was detected only a few times. The chain has TRBV2 and TRBJ1-1; TRBD1 aligns across 7 bases. The germline V gene encodes CDR1 SNHLY and CDR2 FYNNEI. The CDR3 has 14 residues. Trimming at V came to 11 bases and at J to 4 bases, leaving 13 bases not matched to a gene. CDR3 nucleotide sequence: TGTGCCTCTCAGGGGGAAAGGGCTGGCACTGAAGCTTTCTTT. This encodes CASQGERAGTEAFF.

The J gene is TRBJ1-5, the V gene TRBV15, with TRBD1 matching over 8 bases. The V segment lost 2 bases and the J segment 7 bases; nucleotides outside the gene matches: 13. The CDR3 length is 17 residues. Germline CDR1 is LNHNV and CDR2 is YYDKDF (reference sequence). CDR3 DNA: TGTGCCACCAGCAGACCTCACTTAGGACAGGGAGCGCAGCCCCAGCATTTT. Amino acid sequence: CATSRPHLGQGAQPQHF. Complete variable domain (other parts from reference TRBV15 and TRBJ1-5): DAMVIQNPRYQVTQFGKPVTLSCSQTLNHNVMYWYQQKSSQAPKLLFHYYDKDFNNEADTPDNFQSRRPNTSFCFLDIRSPGLGDTAMYLCATSRPHLGQGAQPQHFGDGTRLSIL.